One sample yielded the 21 T cell receptor beta chains listed below, sequenced in a study of early T cells in non-severe SARS-CoV-2 infection. TCRdb analysed the 5' RACE reads with MiXCR anew, one entry per CDR3 protein. The sample carries some 12,000 distinct CDR3 sequences, around 4.8% recorded once. Material: whole blood. Receptor source: an adult who was a healthcare worker with PCR-confirmed SARS-CoV-2 infection or an uninfected control (not recorded which).

This clonotype was detected many times. The chain joins TRBV11-2 to TRBJ1-2; the D gene is possibly TRBD1 (5 bases). This CDR3 spans 14 amino acids. Trimming stripped 5 bases from V and 1 base from J, with 11 bases between. CDR1 and CDR2 from the germline V gene are SGHAT and FQNNGV. This CDR3 reads CASSPDRFNYGYTF. The CDR3 region has the DNA TGTGCCAGCAGCCCAGACAGATTTAACTATGGCTACACCTTC.

The table lists this clonotype with many counts. The chain carries TRBV7-2 and TRBJ1-6; a weak D match, TRBD1 (6 bases). The CDR3 length is 15 residues. Deletions cut 0 bases from V and 9 bases from J, with 12 bases between. Germline V gives CDR1 SGHTA, CDR2 FQGNSA. In DNA, the CDR3 is TGTGCCAGCAGCTTAGCGGCAGGGGACGGTTCACCCCTCCACTTT. Translated, it gives CASSLAAGDGSPLHF.

This clonotype was recorded many times. This chain joins TRBV6-1 and TRBJ2-7; TRBD1 might be the D (6 bases). The CDR3 consists of 14 residues. The V gene's germline CDR1 is MNHNS and CDR2 SASEGT. The ends were cut back, 5 bases at V and 4 bases at J, with 15 bases in the middle. Here the CDR3 DNA reads TGTGCCAGCAGTACCAGGGGTCAGAGGTACGAGCAGTACTTC. Its protein is CASSTRGQRYEQYF.

The table lists this clonotype with many counts. This sequence joins TRBV7-3 and TRBJ2-1, with 8 bases matching TRBD2. CDR1 and CDR2 from the germline V gene are SGHTA and FQGTGA. The CDR3 has 15 residues. Losses at the gene ends were 1 base for V and 5 bases for J; bases not matched to a gene: 4. The CDR3 sequence: CASSLRRGADNEQFF. The CDR3 region has the DNA TGTGCCAGCAGCTTAAGGCGGGGGGCGGACAATGAGCAGTTCTTC. Full variable domain (missing parts from reference TRBV7-3 and TRBJ2-1): GAGVSQTPSNKVTEKGKYVELRCDPISGHTALYWYRQSLGQGPEFLIYFQGTGAADDSGLPNDRFFAVRPEGSVSTLKIQRTERGDSAVYLCASSLRRGADNEQFFGPGTRLTVL.

This clonotype was seen at least ten times. V usage is TRBV6-2 or TRBV6-3 and J usage is TRBJ2-5, with D possibly being TRBD2 (5 bases). Between the trimmed V and J ends, which lost 7 bases and 4 bases, there was a span of 10 bases. Germline V gives CDR1 MNHEY, CDR2 SVGEGT. The CDR3 has 12 amino acids. In DNA form, the CDR3 reads TGTGCCAGCACAACTAGAATAGAGACCCAGTACTTC. It yields the protein CASTTRIETQYF.

This clonotype is labeled as medium-sized. The chain couples TRBV20-1 to TRBJ1-1; possibly TRBD1 for D (5 bases). Germline V CDR1 and CDR2: DFQATT, SNEGSKA (reference sequence). V lost 5 bases, J lost 3 bases, and 19 bases lay in between. The CDR3 sequence is 15 residues long. CDR3 residues: CSAPRRQQVDTEAFF. The DNA of the CDR3 is TGCAGTGCTCCCCGACGCCAACAGGTAGACACTGAAGCTTTCTTT.

By share of the sample, this clonotype is medium-sized. The chain joins TRBV6-5 to TRBJ2-1; 9 nucleotides agree with TRBD2. Germline loops: CDR1 MNHEY, CDR2 SVGAGI. The CDR3 is made up of 15 amino acids. Germline trimming cut 5 bases from V and 6 bases from J; bases unmatched to any gene: 8. CDR3 sequence: CASSTTGTSFNEQFF. The CDR3 DNA sequence: TGTGCCAGCAGTACGACCGGGACTAGCTTCAATGAGCAGTTCTTC.

This clonotype turned up a few times. The V and J genes are TRBV7-6 and TRBJ1-6; D might be TRBD1 (5 bases). The germline V and J ends were trimmed by 5 bases and 8 bases, with 16 bases remaining between them. Per germline, CDR1 SGHVS and CDR2 FNYEAQ. The CDR3 length is 15 residues. This CDR3 is CASSPRQGTDSPLHF. The CDR3 DNA is TGTGCCAGCAGCCCACGTCAGGGAACGGATTCACCCCTCCACTTT.

This clonotype was found a few times. The rearrangement joins TRBV7-2 to TRBJ2-1, with D possibly being TRBD2 (6 bases). The CDR3 sequence is 12 residues long. V dropped 1 base and J dropped 10 bases, with 8 bases sitting between them. Germline CDR1 reads SGHTA; CDR2 reads FQGNSA. The CDR3 reads CASSLVRGEQFF. CDR3 coding DNA: TGTGCCAGCAGCTTAGTCCGGGGGGAGCAGTTCTTC.

At least ten counts were recorded for this clonotype. The chain carries TRBV5-1 and TRBJ2-7; 7 bases map to TRBD1. The V gene's germline CDR1 is SGHRS and CDR2 YFSETQ. The CDR3 sequence is 17 residues long. Trimming at V came to 4 bases and at J to 2 bases, leaving 15 bases not matched to a gene. CDR3 sequence: CASSSSSGTADAYEQYF. The CDR3, as DNA: TGCGCCAGCAGCAGCTCCTCCGGGACAGCCGACGCCTACGAGCAGTACTTC.

This clonotype appeared many times. Sequence at one end of the junction differs from germline and may be a read error. The chain recombines TRBV27 with TRBJ2-3; tentative D call: TRBD2 (7 bases). The CDR3 runs 14 residues. Per the germline V gene, CDR1 is MNHEY and CDR2 is SMNVEV (reference sequence). CDR3 in DNA: TGTGCCAGCAATTTAAGGGGGGGCAGAGATACGCAGTATTTT. The encoded protein is CASNLRGGRDTQYF.

CDR3 residues: CASSTGTGGSNEAFF. The CDR3 DNA follows: TGTGCCAGTAGTACGGGGACCGGAGGGAGTAACGAAGCTTTCTTT. This chain links TRBV19 with TRBJ1-1; the D gene is possibly TRBD1 (5 bases). Germline CDR1 and CDR2: LNHDA and SQIVND (reference sequence). The CDR3 is 15 amino acids. Between the trimmed V and J ends, which lost 4 bases and 8 bases, there was a span of 20 bases.

At least ten counts were recorded for this clonotype. The chain uses TRBV7-2 and TRBJ1-1; maybe TRBD1 (6 bases). The V end was cut by 5 bases, the J end by 4 bases, with 26 bases between. This CDR3 is 18 amino acids long. Germline V CDR1 and CDR2: SGHTA, FQGNSA. Here the CDR3 DNA reads TGTGCCAGCAGCCCACTCCGGCAGGGGAGATTTGTTGGCACTGAAGCTTTCTTT. Its translation: CASSPLRQGRFVGTEAFF.

This clonotype was counted at least ten times. This chain links TRBV12-3 or TRBV12-4 with TRBJ1-5, with 7 bases aligning to TRBD1. This CDR3 has 16 amino acids. V lost 6 bases, J lost 2 bases, and 10 bases stayed unmatched. The CDR3 DNA follows: TGTGCCAGCAGCGGGGACAGAACGAGAGGCAATCAGCCCCAGCATTTT. The encoded protein is CASSGDRTRGNQPQHF.

This clonotype was detected many times. This chain connects TRBV6-2 or TRBV6-3 to TRBJ2-6; the D is unclear. Trimming cost V 6 bases and J 3 bases, with 21 bases left between them. The length of the CDR3 is 18 residues. CDR1 is MNHEY, CDR2 SVGEGT, per germline. Here the CDR3 reads CASSPTSKGWYGANVLTF. DNA of the CDR3: TGTGCCAGCAGCCCCACCTCTAAAGGGTGGTATGGGGCCAACGTCCTGACTTTC.

Many counts were recorded for this clonotype. This chain links TRBV30 with TRBJ1-2, with TRBD1 identical over 8 bases. Germline CDR1 is GTSNPN and CDR2 is SVGIG (reference sequence). V gave up 3 bases and J gave up 2 bases; unmatched junction bases: 5. This CDR3 has 14 residues. The DNA of the CDR3 is TGTGCCTGGAGCGGGACAGGAGCAAACTATGGCTACACCTTC. The encoded protein is CAWSGTGANYGYTF.

This clonotype was seen many times. The chain employs TRBV12-3 or TRBV12-4 and TRBJ1-1, with a possible D match to TRBD1 (5 bases). The CDR3 runs to 12 residues. The ends were cut back, 7 bases at V and 11 bases at J, with 17 bases in the middle. The CDR3 DNA reads TGTGCCAGCACCCCCGGGACGAGGACGGCTTTCTTT. Translated: CASTPGTRTAFF.

This clonotype was picked up a small number of times. The junction differs from germline at one of its ends, possibly a read error. The chain links TRBV7-3 to TRBJ1-6, with no clear D. Germline V gene lookup returns CDR1 SGHTA and CDR2 FQGTGA. This CDR3 is 14 amino acids long. The CDR3 nucleotides are TGTGGCAGCAGTCAACGGGCCAATAATTCACCCCTCCACTTT. Residues: CGSSQRANNSPLHF.

This clonotype occurred many times. The rearrangement links TRBV6-6 to TRBJ1-4; D unresolved. Germline V CDR1 and CDR2: MNHNY, SVGAGI (reference sequence). Trimming removed 4 bases at V and 10 bases at J, with 19 bases between. There are 15 residues in the CDR3. The CDR3: CASSSQNKDPGKLFF. The CDR3 DNA reads as TGTGCCAGCAGTTCCCAAAATAAAGACCCGGGAAAACTGTTTTTT.

In this sample, this clonotype turned up many times. The chain recombines TRBV2 with TRBJ2-5, with D perhaps given as TRBD1 or TRBD2 (5 bases each). This CDR3 is 13 amino acids long. Germline assignment: CDR1 SNHLY and CDR2 FYNNEI. The V end was cut by 7 bases, the J end by 2 bases, with 11 bases between. CDR3 DNA: TGTGCCAGCATGAGGGACGGGCAAGAGACCCAGTACTTC. Amino acids: CASMRDGQETQYF. Looking up the rest from reference TRBV2 and TRBJ2-5 gives the full variable domain: EPEVTQTPSHQVTQMGQEVILRCVPISNHLYFYWYRQILGQKVEFLVSFYNNEISEKSEIFDDQFSVERPDGSNFTLKIRSTKLEDSAMYFCASMRDGQETQYFGPGTRLLVL.

This clonotype was detected many times. The chain is built from TRBV24-1 and TRBJ2-2, with 9 bases that match TRBD1. V was clipped by 3 bases and J by 4 bases; unmatched bases: 5. The CDR3 contains 16 residues. The germline CDR1 and CDR2 sequences are KGHDR and SFDVKD. The CDR3 reads CATSDTGGVGTGELFF. The DNA of the CDR3 is TGTGCCACCAGTGATACAGGGGGCGTCGGCACCGGGGAGCTGTTTTTT.